The source of this T cell receptor (beta chain) is a study of blood T cell repertoires in COVID-19. Overall study: The samples span acute and convalescent COVID-19 from the United States, Italy and Spain. The analysed material was cDNA or gDNA that came from T cells, B-cell-depleted T cells, or PBMCs.

This CDR3 is 15 amino acids long. With V trimmed by 1 base and J by 3 bases, 6 bases remained unmatched. Germline values: CDR1 MDHEN, CDR2 SYDVKM. Original processing methods: Amplification with reference gene primers provided the estimates of nucleated cell counts. Only in-frame clones appear in the TCRdb table, and some are missing; sequencing was by immunoSEQ multiplex PCR. V, J and clone size are those of that table, while D and trimming were read from the DNA. The sample lists some 140,000 clones, around 78% occurring once. This clone was counted only a few times. Sequencing used peripheral blood. The chain uses TRBV28 and TRBJ2-7, with 7 bases that match TRBD1. This TCR was sampled from a man older than 75 with acute or convalescent COVID-19. The CDR3 DNA reads as TGTGCCAGCAGTTTATCCTACCGGGACAGCTACGAGCAGTACTTC. This sequence encodes CASSLSYRDSYEQYF.